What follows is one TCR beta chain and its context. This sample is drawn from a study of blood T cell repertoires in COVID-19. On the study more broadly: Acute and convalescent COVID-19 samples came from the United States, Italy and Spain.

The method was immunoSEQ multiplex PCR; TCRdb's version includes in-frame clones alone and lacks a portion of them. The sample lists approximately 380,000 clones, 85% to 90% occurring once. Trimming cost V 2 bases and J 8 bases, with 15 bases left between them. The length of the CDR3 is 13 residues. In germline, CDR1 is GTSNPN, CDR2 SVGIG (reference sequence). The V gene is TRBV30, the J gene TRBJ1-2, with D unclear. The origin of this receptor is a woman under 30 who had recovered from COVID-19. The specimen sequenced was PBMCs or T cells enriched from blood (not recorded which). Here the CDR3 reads CAWSPLGVEGYTF. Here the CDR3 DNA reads TGTGCCTGGAGTCCTCTCGGAGTGGAGGGCTACACCTTC.